The 27 T cell receptor beta chains below all came from one sample that was sequenced in a study of blood T cell repertoires in COVID-19. The table came from immunoSEQ multiplex PCR; TCRdb's copy has only in-frame clones and leaves some out. The sample lists more than 200,000 clones, approximately 90% occurring once. The sequenced material came from peripheral blood. The receptors originated from a woman aged 30 to 39 with COVID-19, enrolled during active disease.

This clone was counted a few times. The chain links TRBV28 to TRBJ1-2; TRBD1 matches 7 bases. The ends lost 1 base at V and 2 bases at J; junction bases unmatched: 4. The germline V gene has CDR1 MDHEN and CDR2 SYDVKM. The CDR3 covers 15 residues. The CDR3 is CASSLSATGNYGYTF. As DNA, the CDR3 is TGTGCCAGCAGTTTATCAGCGACAGGGAACTATGGCTACACCTTC.

The chain couples TRBV19 to TRBJ1-3; D unresolved. The CDR3 is 16 amino acids. Germline-derived CDR1 and CDR2 are LNHDA and SQIVND (reference sequence). The V end lost 3 bases, the J end lost 4 bases, and 16 bases lay between the germline ends. CDR3 protein: CASSISDTRAGNTIYF. CDR3 DNA: TGTGCCAGTAGTATCTCTGACACTCGCGCAGGAAACACCATATATTTT. The complete variable domain, with remaining parts taken from reference TRBV19 and TRBJ1-3, reads DGGITQSPKYLFRKEGQNVTLSCEQNLNHDAMYWYRQDPGQGLRLIYYSQIVNDFQKGDIAEGYSVSREKKESFPLTVTSAQKNPTAFYLCASSISDTRAGNTIYFGEGSWLTVV.

The rearrangement uses TRBV6-2 or TRBV6-3 and TRBJ2-1; the D gene is possibly TRBD2 (6 bases). Per the germline V gene, CDR1 is MNHEY and CDR2 is SVGEGT. With 6 bases removed from V and 4 bases from J, the gap between germline ends came to 22 bases. The CDR3 extends over 17 amino acids. The CDR3 reads CASSSPITGGFYNEQFF. DNA of the CDR3: TGTGCCAGCAGCTCCCCCATAACCGGGGGTTTTTACAATGAGCAGTTCTTC.

This clone has just one count. The genes are TRBV13 and TRBJ2-1; tentatively, D is TRBD2 (6 bases). This CDR3 is built from 19 residues. Trimming took off 2 bases at V and 0 bases at J, with 20 bases between the two ends. Germline values: CDR1 PRHDT, CDR2 FYEKMQ (reference sequence). DNA for the CDR3: TGTGCCAGCAGCTTAATCGGGAGACGGGCGACAAGCTCCTACAATGAGCAGTTCTTC. Amino acid sequence: CASSLIGRRATSSYNEQFF. Filled out from reference TRBV13 and TRBJ2-1, the complete variable domain reads AAGVIQSPRHLIKEKRETATLKCYPIPRHDTVYWYQQGPGQDPQFLISFYEKMQSDKGSIPDRFSAQQFSDYHSELNMSSLELGDSALYFCASSLIGRRATSSYNEQFFGPGTRLTVL.

This chain connects TRBV7-2 to TRBJ1-2; the match to TRBD1 covers 7 bases. Per the germline V gene, CDR1 is SGHTA and CDR2 is FQGNSA. Trimming removed 4 bases from V and 9 bases from J; junction bases left unmatched: 8. This CDR3 region has 13 residues. CDR3 region: CASSSDRVASYTF. The CDR3 DNA is TGTGCCAGCAGCTCCGACAGGGTAGCAAGCTACACCTTC.

This clone is a singleton in its sample. The chain uses TRBV6-2 or TRBV6-3 and TRBJ1-5; D unresolved. The V end was cut by 2 bases, the J end by 3 bases, with 8 bases between. The CDR3 sequence is 14 residues long. Per the germline V gene, CDR1 is MNHEY and CDR2 is SVGEGT. CDR3 sequence reads: CASSYVAVNQPQHF. The CDR3 nucleotides are TGTGCCAGCAGTTACGTGGCGGTCAATCAGCCCCAGCATTTT.

This chain links TRBV28 with TRBJ1-3; 8 nucleotides line up with TRBD1. This CDR3 comprises 17 residues. The J segment lost 2 bases and the V segment lost 3 bases, leaving 9 bases of the junction unmatched. Germline V gives CDR1 MDHEN, CDR2 SYDVKM. In nucleotides, the CDR3 is TGTGCCAGCAGTTTCGGGAGACAGGGGTTAACTGGAAACACCATATATTTT. Translating it yields CASSFGRQGLTGNTIYF. The full variable domain, rest sourced from reference TRBV28 and TRBJ1-3, is DVKVTQSSRYLVKRTGEKVFLECVQDMDHENMFWYRQDPGLGLRLIYFSYDVKMKEKGDIPEGYSVSREKKERFSLILESASTNQTSMYLCASSFGRQGLTGNTIYFGEGSWLTVV.

This clone appeared a single time. The chain links TRBV7-8 to TRBJ2-1; TRBD2 matches 7 bases. This CDR3 has 12 amino acids. The V gene's germline CDR1 is SGHVS and CDR2 FQNEAQ. V lost 5 bases, J lost 9 bases, and 4 bases stayed unmatched. CDR3 residues: CASSPQRGEQFF. For the CDR3, the DNA is TGTGCCAGCAGCCCCCAGCGGGGTGAGCAGTTCTTC.

This chain links TRBV7-9 with TRBJ1-2, with 7 bases aligning to TRBD1. Germline lookup yields CDR1 SEHNR and CDR2 FQNEAQ (reference sequence). V trimming: 5 bases; J trimming: 7 bases; junction bases outside the gene matches: 7. This CDR3 has 13 amino acids. As DNA, the CDR3 is TGTGCCAGCAGCAGCCCGACAGGGTCTGGCTACACCTTC. Its translation: CASSSPTGSGYTF.

In DNA form, the CDR3 reads TGTGCCAGCAGTTTCGACAGGGGCGGGGGCTACACCTTC. This encodes CASSFDRGGGYTF. The V and J genes are TRBV7-2 and TRBJ1-2; 8 nucleotides match TRBD1. The CDR3 is 13 residues long. V gave up 6 bases and J gave up 8 bases; unmatched junction bases: 8. Germline lookup yields CDR1 SGHTA and CDR2 FQGNSA.

The V call is TRBV18, the J call TRBJ2-2, with D perhaps matching TRBD2 (6 bases). In germline, CDR1 is KGHSH, CDR2 LQKENI. V was shortened by 0 bases and J by 4 bases, with 6 bases between the two germline ends. The CDR3 has 14 residues. As DNA, the CDR3 is TGTGCCAGCTCACCACCGGAGGGCACCGGGGAGCTGTTTTTT. Its protein product is CASSPPEGTGELFF.

CDR3 protein: CASSPRHQTEAFF. The CDR3 DNA reads TGTGCCAGCAGCCCCCGACACCAGACTGAAGCTTTCTTT. The chain joins TRBV3-1 (or the pseudogene TRBV3-2) to TRBJ1-1; D call uncertain. This CDR3 has 13 residues. V lost 4 bases to trimming and J lost 5 bases, with 11 bases between them. The germline V gene has CDR1 LGHDT and CDR2 YNNKEL (reference sequence).

The V and J genes are TRBV7-2 and TRBJ2-3; 11 positions match TRBD2. V trimming: 8 bases; J trimming: 2 bases; junction bases outside the gene matches: 6. This CDR3 comprises 15 residues. Germline lookup yields CDR1 SGHTA and CDR2 FQGNSA. This CDR3 is CASLRLAGFTDTQYF. CDR3 nucleotides: TGTGCCAGCTTAAGACTAGCGGGGTTCACAGATACGCAGTATTTT. Complete variable domain (other parts from reference TRBV7-2 and TRBJ2-3): GAGVSQSPSNKVTEKGKDVELRCDPISGHTALYWYRQSLGQGLEFLIYFQGNSAPDKSGLPSDRFSAERTGGSVSTLTIQRTQQEDSAVYLCASLRLAGFTDTQYFGPGTRLTVL.

The chain combines TRBV30 with TRBJ2-7; D may be TRBD2 (7 bases). The germline V and J ends were trimmed by 1 base and 2 bases, with 18 bases remaining between them. Germline V gene lookup returns CDR1 GTSNPN and CDR2 SVGIG (reference sequence). The CDR3 runs to 16 residues. The DNA of the CDR3 is TGTGCCTGGAGTGCCGGCAACGGGGGGCCCGCCTACGAGCAGTACTTC. Translated, it gives CAWSAGNGGPAYEQYF.

The chain couples TRBV18 to TRBJ1-1; tentative D call: TRBD1 (5 bases). Between the trimmed V and J ends, which lost 3 bases and 2 bases, there was a span of 10 bases. This CDR3 is built from 14 residues. The germline V gene encodes CDR1 KGHSH and CDR2 LQKENI. CDR3 sequence (DNA): TGTGCCAGCTCACCGCAAGGGGTTAACACTGAAGCTTTCTTT. Protein product: CASSPQGVNTEAFF.

In its sample, this clone was seen once. CDR3 residues: CASQQGKNIQYF. The CDR3 nucleotides are TGTGCCAGCCAACAGGGAAAAAACATTCAGTACTTC. The V gene is TRBV6-5, the J gene TRBJ2-4, with D possibly being TRBD1 (6 bases). Germline-derived CDR1 and CDR2 are MNHEY and SVGAGI. CDR3 length equals 12 residues. V was cut by 8 bases and J by 4 bases, with 9 bases left in between.

The rearrangement uses TRBV5-6 and TRBJ2-5, with TRBD2 matching 11 bases. V shed 4 bases and J 5 bases; nucleotides not matched to a gene: 13. The germline V gene has CDR1 SGHDT and CDR2 YYEEEE. The CDR3 contains 17 residues. The CDR3 region has the DNA TGTGCCAGCAGCCCGACTAGCGGGGTTTTAAGTTTGGAGACCCAGTACTTC. It is translated as CASSPTSGVLSLETQYF.

J is TRBJ2-1 and V is TRBV6-5; D is unresolved. The CDR3 runs 14 residues. Germline V gives CDR1 MNHEY, CDR2 SVGAGI. V was clipped by 6 bases and J by 0 bases, with 9 bases between them. The CDR3 loop is CASRVGTSYNEQFF. DNA of the CDR3: TGTGCCAGCAGGGTCGGTACCTCCTACAATGAGCAGTTCTTC.

The chain is built from TRBV29-1 and TRBJ1-2, with D possibly matching TRBD1 (6 bases). There are 14 residues in the CDR3. The V and J ends lost 6 bases and 2 bases respectively, with 16 bases between them. Per germline, CDR1 SQVTM and CDR2 ANQGSEA. CDR3 coding DNA: TGCAGCGTCGAGGACAGAGATAAGAACTATGGCTACACCTTC. The encoded protein is CSVEDRDKNYGYTF.

The rearrangement links TRBV10-3 to TRBJ2-7; 9 nucleotides align to TRBD1. Germline CDR1 ENHRY, CDR2 SYGVKD. The CDR3 contains 16 residues. V shed 6 bases, J shed 3 bases, and the junction held 12 bases outside the gene matches. CDR3 DNA: TGTGCCATCAGCAAAACAGGGGGCGCTTATATCTACGAGCAGTACTTC. It encodes CAISKTGGAYIYEQYF.

The V call is TRBV30, the J call TRBJ1-5; a weak D match, TRBD1 (5 bases). Between the trimmed V and J ends, which lost 2 bases and 4 bases, there was a span of 15 bases. Germline CDR1 and CDR2: GTSNPN and SVGIG (reference sequence). There are 15 residues in the CDR3. CDR3 protein: CAWSLTTELNQPQHF. CDR3 sequence (DNA): TGTGCCTGGAGTCTCACGACAGAACTAAATCAGCCCCAGCATTTT.

This chain connects TRBV2 to TRBJ2-1; TRBD2 aligns across 11 bases. The V and J ends lost 6 bases and 4 bases, in that order; junction bases with no gene match: 5. The CDR3 totals 15 residues. The V gene's germline CDR1 is SNHLY and CDR2 FYNNEI. CDR3 in DNA: TGTGCCAGCAGCCCTAGCGGGGGGCCATACAATGAGCAGTTCTTC. This gives the protein CASSPSGGPYNEQFF.

This clone was counted a few times. CDR3 loop: CASSWQSDRESYEQYF. Written as DNA, the CDR3 is TGCGCCAGCAGCTGGCAGTCGGACAGAGAGTCCTACGAGCAGTACTTC. This sequence joins TRBV5-1 and TRBJ2-7; a possible D gene is TRBD1 (6 bases). Trimming left V 3 bases short and J 1 base short, with 17 bases between. Germline CDR1 SGHRS, CDR2 YFSETQ. This CDR3 comprises 16 residues. Together with reference TRBV5-1 and TRBJ2-7, the CDR3 gives the full variable domain: KAGVTQTPRYLIKTRGQQVTLSCSPISGHRSVSWYQQTPGQGLQFLFEYFSETQRNKGNFPGRFSGRQFSNSRSEMNVSTLELGDSALYLCASSWQSDRESYEQYFGPGTRLTVT.

The chain combines TRBV11-2 with TRBJ2-2; TRBD2 matches at 8 bases. The germline gives CDR1 SGHAT, CDR2 FQNNGV. V lost 5 bases to trimming and J lost 4 bases; unmatched junction nucleotides: 9. This CDR3 is built from 16 residues. In DNA, the CDR3 is TGTGCCAGCAGCCCCTTAACCGGGAGGGGCACCGGGGAGCTGTTTTTT. Its protein product is CASSPLTGRGTGELFF.

This sequence joins TRBV19 and TRBJ2-2, with a tentative D call TRBD1 (5 bases). Looked up from germline, CDR1 is LNHDA and CDR2 is SQIVND (reference sequence). Trimming removed 6 bases from V and 6 bases from J, with 11 bases in between. The CDR3 has 13 amino acids. Here the CDR3 DNA reads TGTGCCAGTAGACCCAGGGTCCCCGGGGAGCTGTTTTTT. Its translation: CASRPRVPGELFF.

The rearrangement links TRBV4-3 to TRBJ1-1; D not certain. Between the trimmed V and J ends, which lost 4 bases and 6 bases, there was a span of 21 bases. The V gene's germline CDR1 is LGHNA and CDR2 YSLEER. CDR3 length equals 16 residues. The CDR3, as DNA: TGCGCCAGCAGCCCCCACGGAGTGTCACCGTTCGCTGAAGCTTTCTTT. Residues: CASSPHGVSPFAEAFF.

This chain joins TRBV29-1 and TRBJ2-2; D possibly corresponds to TRBD1 (6 bases). This CDR3 has 14 residues. The V gene's germline CDR1 is SQVTM and CDR2 ANQGSEA. The germline V and J ends were trimmed by 5 bases and 4 bases, with 14 bases remaining between them. The CDR3 loop reads CSVTTGSGTGELFF. CDR3 coding DNA: TGCAGCGTTACTACAGGGTCGGGCACCGGGGAGCTGTTTTTT.